This T cell receptor (beta chain) stems from a study of T cell changes during pregnancy in multiple sclerosis. Only in-frame clones appear in the TCRdb table, and some are missing; sequencing was by immunoSEQ multiplex PCR. The table shows over 55,000 clones, with roughly 88% occurring only once. V was shortened by 9 bases and J by 0 bases, with 11 bases between the two germline ends. The CDR3 is 13 amino acids. Here the sequenced sample was peripheral blood, taken after pregnancy. The chain combines TRBV23-1 with TRBJ2-5; D ambiguous. TRBV23-1 is identified as an open reading frame with a role that is uncertain. The sequence was collected from a female donor in good health, enrolled as a control in a pregnancy study. The CDR3 coding sequence is TGCGCCAGTCCCCCCGGGTACCAAGAGACCCAGTACTTC. Residues: CASPPGYQETQYF.